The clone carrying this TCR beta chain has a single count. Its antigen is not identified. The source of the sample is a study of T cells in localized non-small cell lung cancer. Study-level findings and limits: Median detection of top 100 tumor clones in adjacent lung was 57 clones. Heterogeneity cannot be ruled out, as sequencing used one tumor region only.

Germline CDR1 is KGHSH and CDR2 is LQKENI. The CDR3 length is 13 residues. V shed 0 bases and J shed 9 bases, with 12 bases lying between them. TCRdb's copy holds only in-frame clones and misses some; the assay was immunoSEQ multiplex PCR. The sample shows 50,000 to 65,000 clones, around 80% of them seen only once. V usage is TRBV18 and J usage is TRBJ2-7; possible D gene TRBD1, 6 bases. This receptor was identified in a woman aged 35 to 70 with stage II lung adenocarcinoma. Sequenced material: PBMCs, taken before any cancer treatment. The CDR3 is CASSPPTGLGQYF. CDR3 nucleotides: TGTGCCAGCTCACCACCGACAGGCCTAGGGCAGTACTTC. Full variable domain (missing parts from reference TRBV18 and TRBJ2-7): NAGVMQNPRHLVRRRGQEARLRCSPMKGHSHVYWYRQLPEEGLKFMVYLQKENIIDESGMPKERFSAEFPKEGPSILRIQQVVRGDSAAYFCASSPPTGLGQYFGPGTRLTVT.